This entry concerns a single T cell receptor (beta chain). The sample belongs to a study of metastatic and nonmetastatic thyroid tumors. Through MiXCR, TCRdb re-clonotyped the PCR reads. The sample has approximately 15,000 clones, approximately 29% seen once. Each patient went into thyroid surgery without having received any treatment. Trimming removed 0 bases from V and 8 bases from J; junction bases left unmatched: 4. CDR3 length: 15 residues. Per germline, CDR1 LGHDT and CDR2 YNNKEL (reference sequence). The sequence was obtained from a female donor with papillary thyroid cancer or a benign thyroid nodule (not recorded which). Some clones in this sample may be carry-over from other donors' samples. The specimen sequenced was tumor tissue. This chain links TRBV3-1 with TRBJ1-1, with TRBD1 matching over 12 bases. CDR3 DNA: TGTGCCAGCAGCCAAGAGGGACAGGGGGCCCGAGAAGCTTTCTTT. It encodes CASSQEGQGAREAFF.